The 20 T cell receptor beta chains presented below share a single source sample, sequenced in a study of chemoradiotherapy in HPV16-positive cancers. Method: immunoSEQ multiplex PCR; TCRdb's copy keeps in-frame clones and lacks some. The table records approximately 8,300 clones, around nine tenths of them present only once. The sequences come from blood, collected from a patient who underwent chemoradiotherapy. Receptor source: a human donor with HPV-associated anogenital cancer.

The chain combines TRBV6-5 with TRBJ1-2, with a tentative D call TRBD1 (5 bases). The CDR3 length is 14 residues. Per the germline V gene, CDR1 is MNHEY and CDR2 is SVGAGI. The V and J ends lost 6 bases and 7 bases respectively, with 18 bases between them. In nucleotides, the CDR3 is TGTGCCAGCAGGGGGGGTGAGGGAATGACTGGCTACACCTTC. Protein product: CASRGGEGMTGYTF.

The genes are TRBV28 and TRBJ1-2; D is perhaps TRBD1 (5 bases). This CDR3 region has 12 residues. Germline V CDR1 and CDR2: MDHEN, SYDVKM. Between the trimmed V and J ends, which lost 6 bases and 8 bases, there was a span of 13 bases. The CDR3 sequence is CASSLSQGGYTF. The CDR3 DNA reads as TGTGCCAGCAGCCTTTCCCAGGGAGGCTACACCTTC.

The V gene is TRBV5-1, the J gene TRBJ2-1; D may be TRBD1 or TRBD2 (5 bases each). The length of the CDR3 is 11 residues. V was shortened by 4 bases and J by 7 bases, with 6 bases between the two germline ends. The germline V gene has CDR1 SGHRS and CDR2 YFSETQ. CDR3 DNA sequence: TGCGCCAGCAGCGAGGGGAATGAGCAGTTCTTC. It specifies CASSEGNEQFF.

V and J are TRBV2 and TRBJ2-7; D uncertain. The CDR3 runs to 15 residues. The germline V and J ends were trimmed by 4 bases and 3 bases, with 16 bases remaining between them. Germline V gene lookup returns CDR1 SNHLY and CDR2 FYNNEI. The CDR3 is CASSVGPRRHYEQYF. The CDR3 DNA reads TGTGCCAGCAGTGTTGGGCCCCGACGGCACTACGAGCAGTACTTC.

The chain links TRBV12-5 to TRBJ2-7; D possibly corresponds to TRBD1 (6 bases). This CDR3 has 15 residues. Trimming shortened V by 6 bases and J by 6 bases, and 21 bases separated the two germline ends. CDR1 is LGHNT, CDR2 FRNRAP, per germline. The CDR3 loop reads CASGRPTGSTCEQYV. The CDR3 DNA reads TGTGCTAGTGGCCGGCCCACAGGGTCAACGTGCGAGCAGTACGTC.

The chain links TRBV11-2 to TRBJ2-1; 8 bases agree with TRBD2. Trimming cost V 5 bases and J 1 base; bases outside gene matches: 7. The V gene's germline CDR1 is SGHAT and CDR2 FQNNGV. There are 16 residues in the CDR3. The CDR3 DNA is TGTGCCAGCAGCCACGGGGGGGACGAGTCCTACAATGAGCAGTTCTTC. It encodes CASSHGGDESYNEQFF.

The chain employs TRBV28 and TRBJ1-2, with D perhaps TRBD1 (6 bases). The V gene's germline CDR1 is MDHEN and CDR2 SYDVKM. This CDR3 spans 13 amino acids. The ends were cut back, 6 bases at V and 1 base at J, with 9 bases in the middle. The CDR3 loop is CASRGAVNYGYTF. In DNA, the CDR3 is TGTGCCAGCAGGGGGGCCGTTAACTATGGCTACACCTTC.

The V call is TRBV7-8, the J call TRBJ2-3; 8 bases are shared with TRBD2. Germline assignment: CDR1 SGHVS and CDR2 FQNEAQ. This CDR3 region has 18 residues. V was clipped by 5 bases and J by 0 bases; unmatched bases: 13. The chain's CDR3 is CASSPPKGRGGSTDTQYF. The DNA for the CDR3 is TGTGCCAGCAGCCCACCGAAAGGACGGGGGGGGAGCACAGATACGCAGTATTTT.

The count of this clone is one. The chain recombines TRBV23-1 with TRBJ1-1; no clear D gene. TRBV23-1 is filed as an ORF, its function uncertain. The CDR3 extends over 17 amino acids. Deletions cut 6 bases from V and 1 base from J, with 21 bases between. The CDR3: CASRPNKLDTRNTEAFF. Here the CDR3 DNA reads TGCGCCAGCAGACCTAATAAGTTAGACACCAGGAACACTGAAGCTTTCTTT.

The gene calls are TRBV1 and TRBJ1-2; TRBD1, the table's D call, lacks a check against the DNA. TRBV1 is tagged as a pseudogene. The CDR3 consists of 13 residues. For the CDR3, the DNA is TGCACCAGCAGCCAAGATTTGTCAGGGGCGTCCACCTTC. Residues: CTSSQDLSGASTF.

The chain combines TRBV4-3 with TRBJ1-2, with D hard to call. CDR3 length equals 16 residues. The germline CDR1 and CDR2 sequences are LGHNA and YSLEER. The V end lost 0 bases, the J end lost 1 base, and 12 bases lay between the germline ends. CDR3 residues: CASSQENSFFNYGYTF. As DNA, the CDR3 is TGCGCCAGCAGCCAAGAAAACAGTTTCTTTAACTATGGCTACACCTTC.

J is TRBJ1-2 and V is TRBV11-2; D not resolved. This CDR3 has 16 amino acids. Germline V gene data show CDR1 as SGHAT and CDR2 as FQNNGV. V shed 5 bases and J shed 4 bases, with 20 bases lying between them. The CDR3, as DNA: TGTGCCAGCAGCCACCCGAGTACAGATTCGGGCTATGGCTACACCTTC. Translation: CASSHPSTDSGYGYTF.

This sequence joins TRBV19 and TRBJ1-6; maybe TRBD1 (6 bases). V lost 3 bases and J lost 8, with 14 bases in between. The CDR3 runs 15 residues. CDR1 LNHDA and CDR2 SQIVND come from the germline V gene (reference sequence). CDR3 loop: CASSILGGRDSPLHF. In DNA form, the CDR3 reads TGTGCCAGTAGTATTTTGGGGGGCCGGGATTCACCCCTCCACTTT.

The chain links TRBV7-2 to TRBJ2-5; 14 bases are a match to TRBD2. The CDR3 consists of 17 residues. In germline, CDR1 is SGHTA, CDR2 FQGNSA. V lost 4 bases and J lost 4; bases outside the gene matches: 8. The CDR3 loop is CASSSLPGLAGVETQYF. The CDR3 coding sequence is TGTGCCAGCAGCTCGCTTCCGGGACTAGCGGGGGTAGAGACCCAGTACTTC.

This sequence joins TRBV28 and TRBJ2-3; D not resolved. This CDR3 is 14 amino acids long. V was cut by 5 bases and J by 4 bases, with 13 bases left in between. Germline loops: CDR1 MDHEN, CDR2 SYDVKM. The CDR3 coding sequence is TGTGCCAGCAGTGGGCCAGTGTCGGCAGATACGCAGTATTTT. Translated, it gives CASSGPVSADTQYF.

V and J are TRBV7-9 and TRBJ1-1; TRBD1 might be the D (5 bases). Germline V gene data show CDR1 as SEHNR and CDR2 as FQNEAQ (reference sequence). Trimming removed 7 bases from V and 8 bases from J, with 11 bases in between. The CDR3 sequence is 11 residues long. CDR3: CASTHGAEAFF. The CDR3 nucleotides read TGTGCCAGCACCCACGGGGCAGAAGCTTTCTTT.

The rearrangement joins TRBV4-3 to TRBJ1-3; D is ambiguous. The CDR3 runs to 13 residues. Germline lookup yields CDR1 LGHNA and CDR2 YSLEER. The ends were cut back, 0 bases at V and 4 bases at J, with 4 bases in the middle. The CDR3 reads CASSQDLGNTIYF. The CDR3, as DNA: TGCGCCAGCAGCCAAGATTTGGGAAACACCATATATTTT.

The chain joins TRBV7-2 to TRBJ1-2; TRBD1 might be the D (6 bases). Trimming took 6 bases from V and 4 from J, leaving 15 bases between them. This CDR3 has 14 residues. Germline assignment: CDR1 SGHTA and CDR2 FQGNSA. The CDR3 DNA reads as TGTGCCAGCAGACGAGACAGGAGATCCTATGGCTACACCTTC. It is translated as CASRRDRRSYGYTF.

J is TRBJ2-3 and V is TRBV2; 11 bases agree with TRBD2. This CDR3 region has 16 residues. V trimming: 2 bases; J trimming: 7 bases; junction bases outside the gene matches: 8. Germline CDR1 and CDR2: SNHLY and FYNNEI. The CDR3 DNA is TGTGCCAGCAGTGAAATCCTAGCGGGGGGCCGGTATACGCAGTATTTT. Encoded protein: CASSEILAGGRYTQYF.

Notes on this clone: The sample carries other DNA sequences with the same CDR3. This chain links TRBV9 with TRBJ1-1; 10 bases are a match to TRBD1. CDR1 and CDR2 from the germline V gene are SGDLS and YYNGEE. The CDR3 is 15 amino acids. The trim removed 0 bases at V and 1 base at J, leaving 0 bases unmatched. The chain's CDR3 is CASSVGTGGNTEAFF. In DNA, the CDR3 is TGTGCCAGCAGCGTAGGGACAGGGGGGAACACTGAAGCTTTCTTT.